This TCR beta chain was obtained from a study of T cells after yellow fever vaccination. Study outcomes and limitations: It was a weaker secondary response, yet one that peaked faster, at day 5 versus 15.

The CDR3 extends over 13 amino acids. Germline loops: CDR1 SGHNT, CDR2 YYREEE (reference sequence). With 3 bases removed from V and 4 bases from J, the gap between germline ends came to 7 bases. TCRdb itself ran the 5' RACE reads through MiXCR, one entry per CDR3 protein. The sample has 300,000 to 350,000 distinct CDR3 sequences; almost 4% are singletons. With regard to this clonotype: What it binds is unknown.

The material sequenced was PBMCs, taken 5 days after the yellow fever booster vaccination. The receptor was derived from a man younger than 35 who received the YFV17D yellow fever vaccine. The chain recombines TRBV5-4 with TRBJ2-2; D remains ambiguous. The CDR3 DNA follows: TGTGCCAGCAGCTATGTGGGCACCGGGGAGCTGTTTTTT. The encoded protein is CASSYVGTGELFF.